This entry concerns a single T cell receptor (beta chain). The data originate from a study of shared clonotypes between healthy human individuals. The overall study: The cohort comprised two women and a few men. Their ages spanned 18 to 49 years. Donors had three CD4 naive, three CD4 memory, two CD8 naive and one CD8 memory plate apiece.

Per the authors' pipeline: Filtering differed, since immunoSEQ gave only junction sequences and no quality scores. The protocol was immunoSEQ multiplex PCR, while the TCRdb copy is restricted to in-frame clones and leaves out a portion. V and J calls and clone size come straight from that table; D and trimming were deduced from the DNA. The table has over 1.5 million clones, approximately 98% seen once. Sequencing was done on a sample of naive CD4+ T cells sorted from blood. Sample subset: CD45RA+ positively selected. The receptor comes from a man between 25 and 39 years old in good health.

In DNA, the CDR3 is TGTGCCAGCTCACCAGGGCCCCGTGGGTGGGGACAAAATGAAAAACTGTTTTTT. This translates into CASSPGPRGWGQNEKLFF. The chain uses TRBV18 and TRBJ1-4, with D perhaps matching TRBD1 (6 bases). V shed 2 bases and J shed 5 bases, with 21 bases lying between them. CDR1 and CDR2 (germline): KGHSH, LQKENI. This CDR3 is 18 amino acids long.